The TCR beta chain under discussion was sequenced for a study of T cell repertoires in cytomegalovirus infection. Study-wide background: From public TCR beta signatures came an indication of both CMV infection and matching HLA type.

TCRdb itself ran the reads through MiXCR, one entry per CDR3 protein. The sample includes under 300,000 distinct CDR3 sequences, 9% to 15% of them seen just once. This sequence was found in a human donor in good health (CMV status not recorded). Some clones in this sample may be carry-over from other donors' samples. The material sequenced was PBMCs.

The CDR3 DNA reads TGTGCCAGCAGTTTTCAGGGACCAGATACGCAGTATTTT. Translating it yields CASSFQGPDTQYF. The J gene is TRBJ2-3, the V gene TRBV2, with D possibly called TRBD1 or TRBD2 (5 bases each). CDR3 length: 13 amino acids. V lost 5 bases, J lost 4 bases, and 10 bases lay in between. CDR1 is SNHLY, CDR2 FYNNEI, per germline.